This TCR beta chain derives from a study of pediatric ulcerative colitis. Rectal tissue came from one to two pinch biopsies taken at colonoscopy. Study-level findings and limits: A couple of rectal clonotypes were found only in ulcerative colitis patients, all of them. Blood-derived T cells may be present in rectal pinch biopsies.

Concerning this clone itself: Its target is unknown.

The CDR3 runs to 14 residues. The V and J ends lost 4 bases and 2 bases, in that order; junction bases with no gene match: 5. Germline V gene data show CDR1 as LNHDA and CDR2 as SQIVND (reference sequence). Samples were sequenced at Survey level, maximum 500,000 reads. TCRdb's copy holds only in-frame clones and misses some; the assay was immunoSEQ multiplex PCR. The table shows some 25,000 clones, with 65% to 80% occurring only once. The sample was gut tissue. The TCR sequence derives from a boy between 10 and 17 years old with severe ulcerative colitis. This chain joins TRBV19 and TRBJ2-7; 7 bases agree with TRBD1. The CDR3 here is CASSTGQAPYEQYF. Written as DNA, the CDR3 is TGTGCCAGTAGTACAGGACAGGCCCCCTACGAGCAGTACTTC.